The 10 T cell receptor beta chains reported below all come from one sample, sequenced in a study of shared clonotypes between healthy human individuals. Data came from immunoSEQ multiplex PCR; TCRdb stores just in-frame clones and leaves some out. This table holds roughly 1,000,000 clones, 70% to 80% found once. The source material was memory CD4+ T cells from PBMCs. The subset was: CD45RA-negative fraction. These receptors all come from a man aged 18 to 29 in good health. Some clones in this sample may be carry-over from other donors' samples.

This clone was picked up one time. The rearrangement joins TRBV11-2 to TRBJ1-1, with no clear D. V gave up 6 bases and J gave up 8 bases, with 13 bases separating them. Germline V lookup: CDR1 SGHAT, CDR2 FQNNGV. This CDR3 spans 12 amino acids. The chain's CDR3 is CASRPVGSEAFF. In nucleotides, the CDR3 is TGTGCCAGCAGACCGGTGGGTTCCGAAGCTTTCTTT.

The rearrangement links TRBV5-1 to TRBJ2-5; 8 nucleotides align to TRBD1. V shed 3 bases and J 5 bases; nucleotides not matched to a gene: 6. Germline CDR1 SGHRS, CDR2 YFSETQ. The CDR3 is made up of 14 amino acids. CDR3 region: CASSSGQGRETQYF. The CDR3 DNA reads TGCGCCAGCAGCTCAGGACAGGGCAGGGAGACCCAGTACTTC.

This chain links TRBV5-6 with TRBJ1-1; no firm D call. The CDR3 covers 13 residues. The germline gives CDR1 SGHDT, CDR2 YYEEEE. V lost 1 base to trimming and J lost 0 bases, with 4 bases between them. CDR3 in amino acids: CASSLWMNTEAFF. Written as DNA, the CDR3 is TGTGCCAGCAGCTTGTGGATGAACACTGAAGCTTTCTTT.

The rearrangement links TRBV15 to TRBJ2-3, with 9 positions matching TRBD2. Germline loops: CDR1 LNHNV, CDR2 YYDKDF (reference sequence). Losses at the gene ends were 2 bases for V and 3 bases for J; bases not matched to a gene: 3. The CDR3 has 15 amino acids. The CDR3, as DNA: TGTGCCACCAGCAGAACAGCGGGAGGTACAGATACGCAGTATTTT. Translated: CATSRTAGGTDTQYF.

The genes are TRBV11-2 and TRBJ2-7, with D maybe TRBD2 (5 bases). Trimming removed 2 bases at V and 5 bases at J, with 7 bases between. Germline V gene lookup returns CDR1 SGHAT and CDR2 FQNNGV. The CDR3 has 12 amino acids. CDR3 sequence reads: CASSLWRDEQYF. DNA of the CDR3: TGTGCCAGCAGCTTATGGCGGGACGAGCAGTACTTC.

This sequence joins TRBV5-6 and TRBJ2-7; 7 bases fit TRBD1. V dropped 4 bases and J dropped 2; count of bases not matched to a gene: 6. The length of the CDR3 is 14 residues. Per germline, CDR1 SGHDT and CDR2 YYEEEE. The CDR3 sequence is CASSNSDRPYEQYF. In DNA, the CDR3 is TGTGCCAGCAGCAATTCGGACAGGCCCTACGAGCAGTACTTC.

This chain links TRBV28 with TRBJ1-2; D might be TRBD1 (5 bases). Germline V gene lookup returns CDR1 MDHEN and CDR2 SYDVKM. CDR3 size: 13 residues. The V end lost 10 bases, the J end lost 4 bases, and 16 bases lay between the germline ends. CDR3 DNA: TGTGCCACCAGCATCCGACAGCTCTATGGCTACACCTTC. Translation gives CATSIRQLYGYTF.

This chain joins TRBV7-3 and TRBJ2-3, with D perhaps being TRBD1 or TRBD2 (6 bases each). CDR1 is SGHTA and CDR2 is FQGTGA in the germline V gene. Trimming took 5 bases from V and 2 from J, leaving 11 bases between them. CDR3 length: 14 residues. The CDR3 loop is CASSRGLYTDTQYF. CDR3 nucleotides: TGTGCCAGCAGCCGGGGGCTTTACACAGATACGCAGTATTTT.

The V and J genes are TRBV29-1 and TRBJ1-2; D not certain. Per germline, CDR1 SQVTM and CDR2 ANQGSEA. Trimming pared 4 bases from V and 3 bases from J, leaving 18 bases between. This CDR3 has 15 residues. The CDR3 reads CSVVLSGLTDYGYTF. CDR3 nucleotide sequence: TGCAGCGTTGTCTTGTCGGGTCTTACTGACTATGGCTACACCTTC.

The chain combines TRBV28 with TRBJ2-7, with TRBD2 as a possible D gene (6 bases). CDR1 MDHEN and CDR2 SYDVKM come from the germline V gene. The CDR3 covers 12 residues. Trimming took 2 bases from V and 7 from J, leaving 9 bases between them. The chain's CDR3 is CASSLISGEQYF. The DNA for the CDR3 is TGTGCCAGCAGTTTAATCAGCGGGGAGCAGTACTTC.